This is a list of T cell receptor beta chains from one sample in a study of blood T cell repertoires in COVID-19. Libraries were prepared by immunoSEQ multiplex PCR; TCRdb keeps only in-frame clonotypes and omits some of them. The repertoire holds about 140,000 clones, with roughly 88% as singletons. The sequencing sample was made of peripheral blood. These receptors all come from a man aged 55 to 70 with active or convalescent COVID-19. CDR3s include the opening cysteine and the closing phenylalanine or tryptophan. Each record gives: D gene, clone size, V gene, J gene, CDR3 protein, CDR3 DNA. D genes are given only for firm matches. Clone size, where shown, is once, few, many, or a class for clones that have expanded.

>TRBD2|NA|TRBV14|TRBJ2-5
CASSRSGGPRQETQYF
TGTGCCAGCAGCCGTAGCGGGGGGCCACGGCAAGAGACCCAGTACTTC
>TRBD1|NA|TRBV5-8|TRBJ2-7
CASSRGRTGPPYEQYF
TGTGCCAGCAGCAGGGGACGGACAGGGCCCCCCTACGAGCAGTACTTC
>NA|few|TRBV18|TRBJ1-3
CASSPASGNTIYF
TGTGCCAGCTCACCGGCCTCAGGAAACACCATATATTTT
>NA|NA|TRBV30|TRBJ1-1
CAWSGATSSGTEAFF
TGTGCCTGGAGTGGGGCCACGTCTTCTGGAACTGAAGCTTTCTTT
>TRBD1|few|TRBV7-2|TRBJ1-5
CASSPGQGNQPQHF
TGTGCCAGCAGCCCAGGACAGGGTAATCAGCCCCAGCATTTT
>NA|NA|TRBV2|TRBJ2-3
CASWRGSSTDTQYF
TGTGCCAGCTGGAGGGGCTCTAGCACAGATACGCAGTATTTT
>TRBD1|NA|TRBV6-5|TRBJ1-2
CASSYGQGAQIYGYTF
TGTGCCAGCAGTTACGGGCAGGGGGCCCAGATCTATGGCTACACCTTC
>NA|NA|TRBV15|TRBJ1-5
CATSRDQGRGQPQHF
TGTGCCACCAGCAGAGATCAGGGAAGGGGCCAGCCCCAGCATTTT
>TRBD1|NA|TRBV6-5|TRBJ2-5
CASRSSGTGVGAQYF
TGTGCCAGCAGATCCTCCGGGACAGGGGTTGGGGCCCAGTACTTC
>TRBD1|NA|TRBV10-3|TRBJ1-5
CAISPGQGNQPQHF
TGTGCCATCAGCCCGGGACAGGGGAACCAGCCCCAGCATTTT
>TRBD1|NA|TRBV29-1|TRBJ1-2
CSVGETGVHGYTF
TGCAGCGTCGGGGAGACAGGGGTTCATGGCTACACCTTC
>NA|NA|TRBV2|TRBJ1-5
CASTRTEGQPQHF
TGTGCCAGCACACGGACAGAGGGTCAGCCCCAGCATTTT
>NA|NA|TRBV19|TRBJ2-6
CASNGGANVLTF
TGTGCCAGTAACGGTGGGGCCAACGTCCTGACTTTC
>NA|NA|TRBV18|TRBJ1-2
CASSPFLMGLEGGYTF
TGTGCCAGCTCACCTTTTTTAATGGGCCTCGAGGGTGGCTACACCTTC
>NA|NA|TRBV11-3|TRBJ1-2
CASSLGQLYGYTF
TGTGCCAGCAGCCTTGGACAGCTATATGGCTACACCTTC
>TRBD2|NA|TRBV19|TRBJ2-5
CASSTPPTSGRAGVAETQYF
TGTGCCAGTAGTACCCCCCCGACTAGCGGGAGGGCCGGTGTGGCGGAGACCCAGTACTTC
>TRBD2|NA|TRBV19|TRBJ2-1
CASRGGLAGVSYNEQFF
TGTGCCAGTAGAGGGGGTCTAGCGGGGGTTAGCTACAATGAGCAGTTCTTC
>NA|NA|TRBV18|TRBJ2-4
CASSPPDTHKNIQYF
TGTGCCAGCTCACCACCGGACACCCACAAAAACATTCAGTACTTC
>NA|NA|TRBV12-3/TRBV12-4|TRBJ1-2
CASIGSGSYGYTF
TGTGCCAGCATCGGTTCAGGATCCTATGGCTACACCTTC
>NA|few|TRBV4-3|TRBJ2-1
CASSQDWGTLNEQFF
TGCGCCAGCAGCCAAGATTGGGGGACACTCAATGAGCAGTTCTTC
>TRBD2|NA|TRBV18|TRBJ2-3
CASSPPGLAGVGTQYF
TGTGCCAGCTCACCACCGGGACTAGCGGGAGTTGGTACGCAGTATTTT
>TRBD1|NA|TRBV10-2|TRBJ2-5
CASRRGTGQETQYF
TGCGCCAGCAGGAGGGGGACAGGTCAAGAGACCCAGTACTTC
>TRBD1|NA|TRBV10-3|TRBJ2-3
CAISTTGALSRFTDTQYF
TGTGCCATCAGTACGACAGGGGCGCTCTCCCGCTTCACAGATACGCAGTATTTT
>NA|once|TRBV4-1|TRBJ2-5
CASSQDLPGGDWYF
TGCGCCAGCAGCCAAGATTTGCCAGGAGGGGATTGGTACTTC
>TRBD1|NA|TRBV9|TRBJ2-5
CASSGNRGQETQYF
TGTGCCAGCAGCGGGAACAGGGGACAAGAGACCCAGTACTTC
>NA|NA|TRBV6-5|TRBJ1-2
CASSQQGPFNYGYTF
TGTGCCAGCAGTCAGCAGGGGCCGTTTAACTATGGCTACACCTTC
>NA|NA|TRBV4-1|TRBJ1-1
CASSQDRQGNGNTEAFF
TGCGCCAGCAGCCAAGATCGTCAGGGTAACGGGAACACTGAAGCTTTCTTT
>TRBD1|NA|TRBV10-3|TRBJ1-1
CAISEGTGDLFSVRPATEAFF
TGTGCCATCAGCGAGGGGACAGGGGATTTATTTTCGGTACGTCCGGCCACTGAAGCTTTCTTT
>TRBD2|NA|TRBV14|TRBJ2-1
CASSHRKTSGRYEQFF
TGTGCCAGCAGCCACCGAAAGACTAGCGGGAGGTACGAGCAGTTCTTC
>TRBD2|NA|TRBV10-2|TRBJ2-1
CASRLAGEYNEQFF
TGCGCCAGTAGACTAGCGGGGGAATACAATGAGCAGTTCTTC
>TRBD1|few|TRBV11-3|TRBJ1-1
CASSDSRTGDTEAFF
TGTGCCAGCAGCGATTCCCGGACAGGGGACACTGAAGCTTTCTTT
>NA|NA|TRBV30|TRBJ1-2
CAWHYRDTSYQGYGYTF
TGTGCCTGGCATTACCGGGACACCTCTTATCAGGGCTATGGCTACACCTTC
>TRBD1|few|TRBV7-2|TRBJ2-7
CASSSYPGTGYEQYF
TGTGCCAGCAGCTCGTACCCCGGGACAGGCTACGAGCAGTACTTC
>NA|NA|TRBV2|TRBJ2-3
CASSAVDTQYF
TGTGCCAGCAGTGCCGTCGATACGCAGTATTTT
>TRBD2|NA|TRBV28|TRBJ2-1
CASGSGGALNEQFF
TGTGCCAGCGGGTCGGGGGGGGCCTTGAATGAGCAGTTCTTC
>NA|NA|TRBV5-1|TRBJ2-1
CASSLWVGNEQFF
TGCGCCAGCAGCTTGTGGGTCGGGAATGAGCAGTTCTTC
>NA|NA|TRBV29-1|TRBJ1-3
CSVVFLTGDSGNTIYF
TGCAGCGTTGTGTTCCTGACGGGAGACTCTGGAAACACCATATATTTT
>NA|NA|TRBV7-8|TRBJ1-2
CASSLTQGQNYGYTF
TGTGCCAGCAGCTTAACCCAAGGACAGAACTATGGCTACACCTTC
>NA|NA|TRBV10-2|TRBJ1-1
CASRRVSNTEAFF
TGCGCCAGTCGCCGGGTATCGAACACTGAAGCTTTCTTT
>TRBD2|NA|TRBV5-1|TRBJ2-1
CASSGLAAHNEQFF
TGCGCCAGCAGCGGACTAGCGGCGCACAATGAGCAGTTCTTC
>NA|NA|TRBV6-2/TRBV6-3|TRBJ1-1
CASSPWGGFTAEAFF
TGTGCCAGCAGTCCGTGGGGGGGCTTTACGGCTGAAGCTTTCTTT
>TRBD2|NA|TRBV18|TRBJ2-5
CASSRYGLAGLETQYF
TGTGCCAGCTCACGATACGGACTAGCGGGATTAGAGACCCAGTACTTC
>TRBD2|NA|TRBV24-1|TRBJ2-1
CATSDLQTSGGLNEQFF
TGTGCCACCAGTGACCTCCAGACTAGCGGGGGCCTCAATGAGCAGTTCTTC
>NA|NA|TRBV27|TRBJ2-7
CASSLYQGSYEQYF
TGTGCCAGCAGTTTATACCAGGGGTCCTACGAGCAGTACTTC
>TRBD1|few|TRBV6-5|TRBJ1-1
CASRQGLEAFF
TGTGCCAGTAGACAGGGGCTCGAAGCTTTCTTT